The clone carrying this TCR beta chain was observed a single time. Antigen specificity is unknown. The record originates from a study of neoadjuvant anti-PD-1 for oral cavity cancer. Study at large: Patients without progression got a fourth dose around day 43.

The repertoire was sequenced with immunoSEQ multiplex PCR; TCRdb's copy has only in-frame clones and lacks some. The table shows approximately 74,000 clones, with less than 85% occurring only once. Findings of the study overall: Each response group had just a few patients in TCR analyses.

V was cut by 5 bases and J by 2 bases, with 7 bases left in between. Germline lookup yields CDR1 SGHTA and CDR2 FQGNSA. This CDR3 has 13 amino acids. The sequences come from PBMCs, collected before nivolumab (anti-PD-1) treatment. This receptor was obtained from a person aged 40 to 85 with oral cavity squamous cell carcinoma. The genes are TRBV7-2 and TRBJ2-1; D remains unclear. The CDR3 nucleotides are TGTGCCAGCAGCATCGACACCTACAATGAGCAGTTCTTC. Translated: CASSIDTYNEQFF.